Sequencing of this T cell receptor (beta chain) was carried out in a study of blood T cell repertoires in COVID-19. Study context: Collection of acute and convalescent COVID-19 samples took place in the United States, Italy and Spain. PBMCs, B-cell-depleted T cells, or T cells provided the cDNA or gDNA that made up the material.

Patients in Seattle were enrolled during active infection, then followed longitudinally. This clone was picked up one time. In the study's own analysis: Estimates of nucleated cell counts were drawn from the amplification of reference gene primers. Produced via immunoSEQ multiplex PCR; TCRdb's table is partial and in-frame only. From that table come the V and J calls and clone size; the DNA was used to work out D and trimming. The sample contains roughly 160,000 clones, roughly 93% of which appear only once. Germline V CDR1 and CDR2: LGHNA, YNFKEQ. V shed 0 bases, J shed 7 bases, and the junction held 6 bases outside the gene matches. This CDR3 has 15 amino acids.

The sequenced sample was peripheral blood. This receptor was identified in a man younger than 35 with COVID-19, enrolled during active disease. The J gene is TRBJ2-1, the V gene TRBV4-2, with 7 bases identical to TRBD2. The CDR3 DNA reads as TGTGCCAGCAGCCAAGAGGCGGGAGTAGGGAATGAGCAGTTCTTC. Translation gives CASSQEAGVGNEQFF.